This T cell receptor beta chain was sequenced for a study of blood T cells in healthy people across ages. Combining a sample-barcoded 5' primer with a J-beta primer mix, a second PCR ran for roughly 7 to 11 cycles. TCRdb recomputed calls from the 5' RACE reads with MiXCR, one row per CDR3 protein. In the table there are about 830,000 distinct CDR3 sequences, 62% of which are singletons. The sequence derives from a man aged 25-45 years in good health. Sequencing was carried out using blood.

The CDR3 is CASSSFPGHSPLHF. DNA of the CDR3: TGTGCCAGCAGCTCATTTCCAGGTCATTCACCCCTCCACTTT. The chain carries TRBV7-9 and TRBJ1-6, with D unresolved. V lost 4 bases to trimming and J lost 8 bases, with 12 bases between them. Germline CDR1 is SEHNR and CDR2 is FQNEAQ (reference sequence). This CDR3 contains 14 residues.